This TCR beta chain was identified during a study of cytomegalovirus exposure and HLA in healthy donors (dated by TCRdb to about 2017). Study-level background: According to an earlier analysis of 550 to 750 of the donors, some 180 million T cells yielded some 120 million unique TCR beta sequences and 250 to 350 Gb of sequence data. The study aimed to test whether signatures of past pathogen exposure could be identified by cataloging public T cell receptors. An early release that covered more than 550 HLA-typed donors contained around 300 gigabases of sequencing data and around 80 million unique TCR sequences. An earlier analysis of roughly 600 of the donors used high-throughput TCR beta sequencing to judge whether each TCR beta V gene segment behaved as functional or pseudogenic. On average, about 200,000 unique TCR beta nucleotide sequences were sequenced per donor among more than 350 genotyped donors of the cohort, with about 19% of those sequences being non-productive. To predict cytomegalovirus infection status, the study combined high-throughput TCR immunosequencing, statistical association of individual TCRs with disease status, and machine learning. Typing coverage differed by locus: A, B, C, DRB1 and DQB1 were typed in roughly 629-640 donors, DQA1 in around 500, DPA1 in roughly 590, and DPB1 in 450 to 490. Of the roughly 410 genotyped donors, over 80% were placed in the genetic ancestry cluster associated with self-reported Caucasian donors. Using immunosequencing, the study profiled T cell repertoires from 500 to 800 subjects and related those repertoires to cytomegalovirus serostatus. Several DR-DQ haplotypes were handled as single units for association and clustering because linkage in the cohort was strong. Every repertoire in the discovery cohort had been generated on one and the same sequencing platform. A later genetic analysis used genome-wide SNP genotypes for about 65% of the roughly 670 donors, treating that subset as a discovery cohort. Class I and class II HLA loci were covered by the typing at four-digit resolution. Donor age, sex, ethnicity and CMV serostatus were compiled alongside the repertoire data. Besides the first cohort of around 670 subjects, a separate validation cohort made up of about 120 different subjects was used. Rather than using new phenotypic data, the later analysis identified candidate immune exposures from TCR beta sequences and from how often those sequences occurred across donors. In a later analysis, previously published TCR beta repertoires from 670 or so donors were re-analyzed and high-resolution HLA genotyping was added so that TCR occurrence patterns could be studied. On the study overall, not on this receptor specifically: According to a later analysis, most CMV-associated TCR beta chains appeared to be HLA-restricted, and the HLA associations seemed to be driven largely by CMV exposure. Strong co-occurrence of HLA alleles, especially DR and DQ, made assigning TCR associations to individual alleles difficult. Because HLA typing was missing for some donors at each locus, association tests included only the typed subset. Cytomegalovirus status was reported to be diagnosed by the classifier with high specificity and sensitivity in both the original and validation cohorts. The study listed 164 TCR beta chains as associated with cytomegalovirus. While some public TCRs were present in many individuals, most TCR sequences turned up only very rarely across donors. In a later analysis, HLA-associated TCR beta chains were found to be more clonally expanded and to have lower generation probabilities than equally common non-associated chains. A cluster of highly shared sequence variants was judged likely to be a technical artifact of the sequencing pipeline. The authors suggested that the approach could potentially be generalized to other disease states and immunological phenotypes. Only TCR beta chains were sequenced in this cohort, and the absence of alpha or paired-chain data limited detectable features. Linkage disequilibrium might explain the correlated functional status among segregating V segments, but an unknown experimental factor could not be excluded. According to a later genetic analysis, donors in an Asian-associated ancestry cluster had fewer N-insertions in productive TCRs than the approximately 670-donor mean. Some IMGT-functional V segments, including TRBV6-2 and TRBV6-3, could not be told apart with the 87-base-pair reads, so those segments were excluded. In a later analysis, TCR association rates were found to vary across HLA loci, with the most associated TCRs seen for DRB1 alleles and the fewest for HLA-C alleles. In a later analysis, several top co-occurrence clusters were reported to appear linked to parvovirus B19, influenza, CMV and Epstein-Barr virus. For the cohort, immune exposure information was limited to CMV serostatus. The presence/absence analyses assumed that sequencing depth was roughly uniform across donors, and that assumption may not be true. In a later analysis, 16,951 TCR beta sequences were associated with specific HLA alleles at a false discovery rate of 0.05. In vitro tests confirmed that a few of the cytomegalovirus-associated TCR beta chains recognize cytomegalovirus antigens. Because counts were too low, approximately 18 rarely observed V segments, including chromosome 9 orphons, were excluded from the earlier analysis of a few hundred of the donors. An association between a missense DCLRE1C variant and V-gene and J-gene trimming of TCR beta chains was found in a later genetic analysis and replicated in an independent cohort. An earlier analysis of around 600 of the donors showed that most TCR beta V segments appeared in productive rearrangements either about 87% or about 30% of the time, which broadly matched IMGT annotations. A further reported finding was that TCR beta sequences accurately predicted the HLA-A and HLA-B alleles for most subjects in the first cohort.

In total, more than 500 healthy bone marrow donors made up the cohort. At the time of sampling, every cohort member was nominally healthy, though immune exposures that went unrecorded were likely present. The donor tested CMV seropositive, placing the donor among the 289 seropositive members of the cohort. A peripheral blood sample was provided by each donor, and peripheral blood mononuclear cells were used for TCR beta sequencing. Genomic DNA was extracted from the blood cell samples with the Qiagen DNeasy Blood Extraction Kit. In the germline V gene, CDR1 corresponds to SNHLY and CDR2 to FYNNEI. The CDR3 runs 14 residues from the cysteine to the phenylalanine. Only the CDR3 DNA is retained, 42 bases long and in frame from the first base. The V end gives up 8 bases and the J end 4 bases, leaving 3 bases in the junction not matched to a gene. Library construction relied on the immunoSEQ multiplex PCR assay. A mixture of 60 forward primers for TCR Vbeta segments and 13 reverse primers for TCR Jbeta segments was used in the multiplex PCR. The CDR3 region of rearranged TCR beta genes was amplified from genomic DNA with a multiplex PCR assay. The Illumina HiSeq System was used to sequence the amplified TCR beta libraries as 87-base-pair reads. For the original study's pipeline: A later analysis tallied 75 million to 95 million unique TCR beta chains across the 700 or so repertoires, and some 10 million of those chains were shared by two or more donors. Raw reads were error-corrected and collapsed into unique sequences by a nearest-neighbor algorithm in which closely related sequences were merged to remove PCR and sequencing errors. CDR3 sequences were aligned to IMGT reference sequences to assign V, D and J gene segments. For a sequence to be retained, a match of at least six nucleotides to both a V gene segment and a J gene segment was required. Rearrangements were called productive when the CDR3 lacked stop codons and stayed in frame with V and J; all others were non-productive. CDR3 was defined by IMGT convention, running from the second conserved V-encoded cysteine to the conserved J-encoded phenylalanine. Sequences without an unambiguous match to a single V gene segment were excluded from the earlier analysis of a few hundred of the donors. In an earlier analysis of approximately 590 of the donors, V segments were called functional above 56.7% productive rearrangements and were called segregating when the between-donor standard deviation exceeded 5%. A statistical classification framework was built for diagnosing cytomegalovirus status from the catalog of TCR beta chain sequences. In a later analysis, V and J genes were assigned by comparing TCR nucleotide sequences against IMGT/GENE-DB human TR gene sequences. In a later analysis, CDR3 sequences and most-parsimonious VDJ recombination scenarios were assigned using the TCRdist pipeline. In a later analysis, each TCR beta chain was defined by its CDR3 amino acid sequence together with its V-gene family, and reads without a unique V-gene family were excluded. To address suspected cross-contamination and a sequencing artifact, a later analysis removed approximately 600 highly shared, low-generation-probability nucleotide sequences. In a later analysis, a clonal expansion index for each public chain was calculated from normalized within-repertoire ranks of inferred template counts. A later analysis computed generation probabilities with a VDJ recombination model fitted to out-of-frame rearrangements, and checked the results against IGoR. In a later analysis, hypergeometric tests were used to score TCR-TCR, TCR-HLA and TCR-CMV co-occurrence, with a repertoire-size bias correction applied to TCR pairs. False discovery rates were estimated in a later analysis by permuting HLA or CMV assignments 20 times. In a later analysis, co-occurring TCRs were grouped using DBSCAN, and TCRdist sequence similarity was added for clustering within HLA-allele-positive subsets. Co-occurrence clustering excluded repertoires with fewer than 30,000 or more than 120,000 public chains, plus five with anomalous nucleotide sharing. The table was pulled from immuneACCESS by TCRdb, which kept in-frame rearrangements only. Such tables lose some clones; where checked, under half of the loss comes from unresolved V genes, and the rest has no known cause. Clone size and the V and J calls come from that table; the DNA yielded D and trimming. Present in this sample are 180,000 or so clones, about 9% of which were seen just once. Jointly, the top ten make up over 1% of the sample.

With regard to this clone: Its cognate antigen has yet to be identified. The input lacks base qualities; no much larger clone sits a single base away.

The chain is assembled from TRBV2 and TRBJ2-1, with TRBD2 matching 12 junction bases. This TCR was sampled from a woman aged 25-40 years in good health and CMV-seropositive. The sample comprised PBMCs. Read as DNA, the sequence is TGTGCCAGCGTCGGACTAGCGGGATACAATGAGCAGTTCTTC. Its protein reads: CASVGLAGYNEQFF.